The 15 T cell receptor beta chains reported below all come from one sample, sequenced in a study of T cell responses to AZD1222 COVID-19 vaccine. The assay was immunoSEQ multiplex PCR, and TCRdb's table has in-frame clones only and misses some. Of some 140,000 clones detected, about 90% appear once; the ten largest clones hold under 2%. The specimen comprised peripheral blood, sampled on day 0 of AZD1222 vaccination. The receptors were gathered from an adult in good health.

The chain recombines TRBV5-4 with TRBJ1-1; no firm D call. Germline values: CDR1 SGHNT, CDR2 YYREEE (reference sequence). Trimming stripped 4 bases from V and 4 bases from J, with 8 bases between. The CDR3 contains 12 residues. The CDR3 is CASSDYTTEAFF. For the CDR3, the DNA is TGTGCCAGCAGCGATTACACCACTGAAGCTTTCTTT.

The chain couples TRBV6-5 to TRBJ2-3; no firm D call. In germline, CDR1 is MNHEY, CDR2 SVGAGI. Trimming shortened V by 6 bases and J by 5 bases, and 12 bases separated the two germline ends. CDR3 length: 13 residues. The CDR3 region has the DNA TGTGCCAGCAGGGTCCGCGAGGTAGATACGCAGTATTTT. Translation: CASRVREVDTQYF.

This clone came up once. The genes are TRBV10-3 and TRBJ1-2; D possibly corresponds to TRBD1 (5 bases). The CDR3 has 13 amino acids. Germline values: CDR1 ENHRY, CDR2 SYGVKD. Trimming shortened V by 4 bases and J by 3 bases, and 9 bases separated the two germline ends. The CDR3 region is CAISASQDYGYTF. The DNA of the CDR3 is TGTGCCATCAGTGCCTCACAGGACTATGGCTACACCTTC.

The J gene is TRBJ2-7, the V gene TRBV7-9; D is undetermined. The CDR3 has 16 residues. Germline V gives CDR1 SEHNR, CDR2 FQNEAQ (reference sequence). Between the trimmed V and J ends, which lost 1 base and 0 bases, there was a span of 13 bases. The CDR3 nucleotides read TGTGCCAGCAGCTTAGGAGGCGGAGTGAGCTCCTACGAGCAGTACTTC. It encodes CASSLGGGVSSYEQYF. The whole variable domain, filled in from reference TRBV7-9 and TRBJ2-7, reads DTGVSQNPRHKITKRGQNVTFRCDPISEHNRLYWYRQTLGQGPEFLTYFQNEAQLEKSRLLSDRFSAERPKGSFSTLEIQRTEQGDSAMYLCASSLGGGVSSYEQYFGPGTRLTVT.

The chain couples TRBV7-9 to TRBJ1-5; D is possibly TRBD1 (5 bases). V lost 5 bases and J 4 bases, leaving 12 bases between the germline ends. This CDR3 is 14 amino acids long. Germline loops: CDR1 SEHNR, CDR2 FQNEAQ (reference sequence). CDR3 DNA sequence: TGTGCCAGCAGCGTCGACAGCGCGAATCAGCCCCAGCATTTT. It is translated as CASSVDSANQPQHF.

V is TRBV18 and J is TRBJ2-1, with TRBD2 matching over 11 bases. The CDR3 length is 16 residues. The junction had 13 bases not matched to a gene; V was cut back by 3 bases and J by 12 bases. CDR1 and CDR2 (germline): KGHSH, LQKENI. The CDR3 is CASSPRGLAARLWQFF. In DNA form, the CDR3 reads TGTGCCAGCTCACCTCGGGGACTAGCGGCCCGGTTGTGGCAGTTCTTC.

The gene calls are TRBV6-5 and TRBJ1-2, with TRBD1 matching over 12 bases. J lost 4 bases, V lost 2 bases, and 2 bases had no gene match. The CDR3 loop spans 15 amino acids. The germline V gene has CDR1 MNHEY and CDR2 SVGAGI. The CDR3 reads CASSYGTGGGYGYTF. The CDR3 DNA is TGTGCCAGCAGTTACGGGACAGGGGGCGGCTATGGCTACACCTTC.

The chain has TRBV5-6 and TRBJ2-3; 7 nucleotides match TRBD2. The germline V gene has CDR1 SGHDT and CDR2 YYEEEE. The J segment lost 0 bases and the V segment lost 5 bases, leaving 12 bases of the junction unmatched. This CDR3 comprises 17 residues. Written as DNA, the CDR3 is TGTGCCAGCAGTTCCATAGGGAGGGCTACCAGCACAGATACGCAGTATTTT. Translated, it gives CASSSIGRATSTDTQYF.

The rearrangement links TRBV25-1 to TRBJ1-5, with D maybe TRBD1 (6 bases). CDR1 and CDR2 from the germline V gene are MGHDK and SYGVNS. The CDR3 length is 14 residues. V was cut by 6 bases and J by 4 bases, with 13 bases left in between. CDR3 DNA: TGTGCCAGCAGCTGGGGGGCGTTAAATCAGCCCCAGCATTTT. Translation gives CASSWGALNQPQHF.

This chain uses TRBV30 with TRBJ2-3, with D perhaps TRBD2 (6 bases). The germline V and J ends were trimmed by 8 bases and 0 bases, with 12 bases remaining between them. This CDR3 is built from 13 residues. Per the germline V gene, CDR1 is GTSNPN and CDR2 is SVGIG (reference sequence). CDR3 nucleotide sequence: TGTGCCGGCGGGGAAGGCAGCACAGATACGCAGTATTTT. Protein: CAGGEGSTDTQYF.

The rearrangement links TRBV7-7 to TRBJ1-1, with D hard to call. This CDR3 is 13 amino acids long. Germline CDR1 and CDR2: SSHAT and FNYEAQ (reference sequence). V was clipped by 1 base and J by 9 bases, with 12 bases between them. CDR3 nucleotide sequence: TGTGCCAGCAGCTTAGATATTGGAGATAAAGCTTTCTTT. It encodes CASSLDIGDKAFF.

This sequence joins TRBV5-4 and TRBJ1-2, with D perhaps matching TRBD1 (6 bases). From germline, CDR1 is SGHNT and CDR2 YYREEE (reference sequence). The CDR3 extends over 14 amino acids. V dropped 1 base and J dropped 2 bases, with 9 bases sitting between them. The CDR3 DNA follows: TGTGCCAGCAGCTTGACTACAGGGAACTATGGCTACACCTTC. This translates into CASSLTTGNYGYTF.

This rearrangement joins TRBV27 to TRBJ2-5; the D call may be TRBD1 or TRBD2 (6 bases each). The V end was cut by 5 bases, the J end by 0 bases, with 7 bases between. Germline V gives CDR1 MNHEY, CDR2 SMNVEV (reference sequence). The CDR3 contains 13 residues. The DNA of the CDR3 is TGTGCCAGCAGTAGGGGGGACCAAGAGACCCAGTACTTC. Its translation: CASSRGDQETQYF.

CDR3: CASSVDRGEQYF. As DNA, the CDR3 is TGCGCCAGCAGCGTGGATCGGGGCGAGCAGTACTTC. The genes are TRBV5-1 and TRBJ2-7; TRBD2 is a possible D gene (5 bases). The CDR3 extends over 12 amino acids. V was shortened by 4 bases and J by 6 bases, with 11 bases between the two germline ends. Germline lookup yields CDR1 SGHRS and CDR2 YFSETQ. Looking up the rest from reference TRBV5-1 and TRBJ2-7 gives the full variable domain: KAGVTQTPRYLIKTRGQQVTLSCSPISGHRSVSWYQQTPGQGLQFLFEYFSETQRNKGNFPGRFSGRQFSNSRSEMNVSTLELGDSALYLCASSVDRGEQYFGPGTRLTVT.

The chain uses TRBV7-8 and TRBJ2-2; possibly TRBD1 for D (7 bases). Germline values: CDR1 SGHVS, CDR2 FQNEAQ. The CDR3 is 16 residues long. V was trimmed by 5 bases and J by 2 bases, leaving 15 bases between them. The CDR3 sequence: CASSPRQGGNTGELFF. The CDR3 region has the DNA TGTGCCAGCAGCCCAAGACAGGGAGGCAACACCGGGGAGCTGTTTTTT. The variable domain in full, completed from reference TRBV7-8 and TRBJ2-2, reads GAGVSQSPRYKVAKRGQDVALRCDPISGHVSLFWYQQALGQGPEFLTYFQNEAQLDKSGLPSDRFFAERPEGSVSTLKIQRTQQEDSAVYLCASSPRQGGNTGELFFGEGSRLTVL.